These 5 T cell receptor beta chains share one sample of origin, sequenced in a study of CD8+CD57+ T cells in acquired aplastic anemia. For sequencing, patients were chosen who had shown expansion of CD8+CD57+ cells by flow cytometry. Genomic DNA was employed as the template in profiling TCR beta VDJ and CDR3. From the reads, TCRdb called clonotypes with MiXCR, one entry per CDR3 protein. Among 400,000 to 600,000 distinct CDR3 sequences listed, approximately 32% were seen once. The sample consisted of sorted CD4+, CD8+, or CD8+CD57+ T cells (not recorded which) from PBMCs. The receptors shown here come from a human donor with aplastic anemia.

This clonotype was seen many times. The genes are TRBV5-1 and TRBJ1-2; maybe TRBD1 (5 bases). CDR3 length: 15 amino acids. V was cut by 0 bases and J by 4 bases, with 13 bases left in between. The germline V gene encodes CDR1 SGHRS and CDR2 YFSETQ. The CDR3 nucleotides are TGCGCCAGCAGCTTGGGTCCGGCGCAGGGCTATGGCTACACCTTC. Amino acid sequence: CASSLGPAQGYGYTF.

There are many counts of this clonotype. The chain employs TRBV7-3 and TRBJ1-6; possibly TRBD1 for D (6 bases). In germline, CDR1 is SGHTA, CDR2 FQGTGA. CDR3 length equals 15 residues. Trimming removed 4 bases at V and 8 bases at J, with 15 bases between. The CDR3 reads CASSSYSRGYSPLHF. CDR3 coding DNA: TGTGCCAGCAGCTCCTACTCCAGGGGTTATTCACCCCTCCACTTT.

The sample holds many counts of this clonotype. This chain joins TRBV4-2 and TRBJ1-6; no clear D gene. This CDR3 is 15 amino acids long. Germline V gives CDR1 LGHNA, CDR2 YNFKEQ. Deletions cut 5 bases from V and 9 bases from J, with 17 bases between. The CDR3 DNA is TGTGCCAGCAGCACCACGGGCCAGGACGGTTCACCCCTCCACTTT. Translation gives CASSTTGQDGSPLHF.

The chain couples TRBV2 to TRBJ1-2; a possible D gene is TRBD1 (5 bases). Germline V gene sequence: CDR1 SNHLY, CDR2 FYNNEI. V lost 4 bases to trimming and J lost 6 bases, with 12 bases between them. The CDR3 covers 13 residues. The CDR3, as DNA: TGTGCCAGCAGTGCCGGGACGGCTAATGGCTACACCTTC. The encoded protein is CASSAGTANGYTF.

This clonotype was observed a handful of times. The chain carries TRBV3-1 and TRBJ1-2; D is ambiguous. CDR1 and CDR2 (germline): LGHDT, YNNKEL (reference sequence). The V end was cut by 0 bases, the J end by 4 bases, with 6 bases between. CDR3 length: 13 amino acids. CDR3 protein: CASSQEGLYGYTF. The CDR3 DNA reads TGTGCCAGCAGCCAAGAGGGCCTCTATGGCTACACCTTC.